Only a few counts were recorded for the clone carrying this T cell receptor (beta chain). The Seattle patients, enrolled during active infection, were followed longitudinally. The CDR3 runs 15 residues. Germline CDR1 is MGHRA and CDR2 is YSYEKL. The J segment lost 0 bases and the V segment lost 4 bases, leaving 6 bases of the junction unmatched. These data are taken from a study of blood T cell repertoires in COVID-19. Study-wide context: The cDNA or gDNA used as material had been derived from T cells, B-cell-depleted T cells, or PBMCs.

Source study methods: Amplification with reference gene primers provided the estimates of nucleated cell counts. The data were produced by immunoSEQ multiplex PCR, yet TCRdb's version contains in-frame clones alone and is incomplete. The V and J calls and clone size were taken over from that table, and D and trimming were inferred from the DNA. Altogether over 90,000 clones are present, roughly 79% being singletons, with the ten largest covering around 5.2%. Source material: peripheral blood. The chain links TRBV4-1 to TRBJ2-7, with 7 bases identical to TRBD1. The clonotype was recovered from an older man with COVID-19, enrolled during active disease. The CDR3 region is CASSLLGDSSYEQYF. CDR3 bases: TGCGCCAGCAGCCTCTTGGGGGACAGCTCCTACGAGCAGTACTTC.